This TCR beta chain was sequenced in a study of T cell responses to AZD1222 COVID-19 vaccine. Study in general: Second doses were pooled across both intervals (about 4 or about 12 weeks).

This clone was observed once. Antigen specificity is unknown. Sequencing was performed with immunoSEQ multiplex PCR; in TCRdb, only in-frame clones are kept and a portion is missing. The sample gives about 130,000 clones, roughly 94% of which show up once; 6.6% is in the top ten. Notes on the study in general: AZD1222 recipients seropositive at baseline numbered only five to seven. Every sample of the repertoires postdated the peak T cell response. The donors showed a predominance of white British ancestry and of females, with possible underestimation of clonal diversity.

CDR1 and CDR2 (germline): SQVTM, ANQGSEA. The CDR3 covers 10 residues. The chain links TRBV29-1 to TRBJ2-1, with 7 bases that match TRBD2. The clonotype originates from an adult in good health. Sequences were derived from peripheral blood, sampled on day 0 of AZD1222 vaccination. The CDR3 region is CSGRDNEQFF. CDR3 coding DNA: TGCTCAGGGAGGGACAATGAGCAGTTCTTC.